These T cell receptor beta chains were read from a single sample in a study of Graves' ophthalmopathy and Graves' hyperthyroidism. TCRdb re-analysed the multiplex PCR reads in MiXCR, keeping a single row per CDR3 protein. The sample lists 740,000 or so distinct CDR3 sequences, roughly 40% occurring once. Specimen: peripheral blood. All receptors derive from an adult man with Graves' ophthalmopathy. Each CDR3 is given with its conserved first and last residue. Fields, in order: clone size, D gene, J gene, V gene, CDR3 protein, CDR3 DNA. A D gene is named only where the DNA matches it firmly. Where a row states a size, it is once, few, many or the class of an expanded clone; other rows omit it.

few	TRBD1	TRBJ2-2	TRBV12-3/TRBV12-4	CASTLDRGRYTGELFF	TGTGCCAGCACCTTAGACAGGGGACGATACACCGGGGAGCTGTTTTTT
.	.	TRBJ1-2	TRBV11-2	CASSLDRGWVGLEYGYTF	TGTGCCAGCAGCTTAGATCGAGGTTGGGTAGGGTTGGAGTATGGCTACACCTTC
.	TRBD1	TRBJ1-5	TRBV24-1	CASSFGTGTGAGVQPQHF	TGTGCCAGCAGCTTCGGAACCGGGACAGGGGCAGGCGTTCAGCCCCAGCATTTT
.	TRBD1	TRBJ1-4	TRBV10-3	CAISESGTGREKLFF	TGTGCCATCAGTGAGTCCGGGACAGGGCGGGAAAAACTGTTTTTT
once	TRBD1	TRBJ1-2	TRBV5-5	CTSSRQGNSRDYTF	TGTACCAGCAGCCGACAGGGAAATTCGCGGGACTACACCTTC
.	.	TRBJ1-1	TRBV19	CAWGDLGIGAFF	TGTGCCTGGGGGGACCTAGGGATTGGAGCTTTCTTT
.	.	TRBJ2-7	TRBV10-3	CASSLGTSDEQYF	TGTGCCAGCAGTTTAGGGACAAGCGACGAGCAGTACTTC
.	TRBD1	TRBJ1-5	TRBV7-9	CASSQVPGTGVRNQPQHF	TGTGCCAGCAGCCAAGTCCCCGGGACAGGGGTTCGGAATCAGCCCCAGCATTTT
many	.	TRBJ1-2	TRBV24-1	CATSDLADNYGYTF	TGTGCCACCAGTGATTTAGCCGATAACTATGGCTACACCTTC
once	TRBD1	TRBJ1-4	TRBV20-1	CSAHGQGNDLEKLFF	TGCAGTGCTCATGGACAGGGGAATGACCTAGAAAAACTGTTTTTT
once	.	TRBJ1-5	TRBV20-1	CSASRQDQPQHF	TGCAGTGCTAGTCGCCAGGACCAGCCCCAGCATTTT
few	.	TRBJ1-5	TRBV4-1	CASSQERDQPQHF	TGCGCCAGCAGCCAAGAGAGGGATCAGCCCCAGCATTTT
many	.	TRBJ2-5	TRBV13	CASSVAGAGTQYF	TGTGCCAGCAGCGTCGCCGGAGCGGGGACCCAGTACTTC
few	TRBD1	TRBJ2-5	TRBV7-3	CASSPQGWEETQYF	TGTGCCAGCAGCCCACAGGGGTGGGAAGAGACCCAGTACTTC
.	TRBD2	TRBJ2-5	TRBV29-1	CSSAGGLETQYF	TGCAGCTCGGCGGGAGGGCTTGAGACCCAGTACTTC
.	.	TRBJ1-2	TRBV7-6	CASSLYRAGGYTF	TGTGCCAGCAGCCTATACAGGGCAGGGGGCTACACCTTC
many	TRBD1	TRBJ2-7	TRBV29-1	CSVTTGGVYEQYF	TGCAGCGTTACGACAGGGGGGGTTTACGAGCAGTACTTC